A single sample is the source of the 29 T cell receptor beta chains below, sequenced in a study of T cell responses to AZD1222 COVID-19 vaccine. Libraries were prepared by immunoSEQ multiplex PCR; TCRdb keeps only in-frame clonotypes and omits some of them. The sample shows more than 70,000 clones, approximately 88% of them seen only once. This sample comprised peripheral blood, obtained on day 0 of AZD1222 vaccination. Receptors were obtained from an adult in good health.

This chain connects TRBV28 to TRBJ1-4, with D perhaps matching TRBD1 (6 bases). Trimming stripped 1 base from V and 7 bases from J, with 19 bases between. The CDR3 covers 17 residues. Germline V CDR1 and CDR2: MDHEN, SYDVKM. CDR3 sequence (DNA): TGTGCCAGCAGTTTATTCCGGAGGACAGCCATCGGTGAAAAACTGTTTTTT. It is translated as CASSLFRRTAIGEKLFF.

The chain employs TRBV19 and TRBJ2-1; 10 nucleotides agree with TRBD2. Germline lookup yields CDR1 LNHDA and CDR2 SQIVND (reference sequence). This CDR3 region has 16 residues. The V and J ends lost 5 bases and 6 bases, in that order; junction bases with no gene match: 10. As DNA, the CDR3 is TGTGCCAGTAGTTCCCGACTAGCGGGCAAGTCCAATGAGCAGTTCTTC. Protein product: CASSSRLAGKSNEQFF.

This clone appeared a few times. The CDR3, as DNA: TGTGCCAGCAGCCAAAGAGGGACTAGCAGATACAATGAGCAGTTCTTC. Encoded protein: CASSQRGTSRYNEQFF. The chain joins TRBV14 to TRBJ2-1, with 9 bases fitting TRBD2. This CDR3 region has 16 residues. The junction had 6 bases not matched to a gene; V was cut back by 2 bases and J by 4 bases. CDR1 SGHDN and CDR2 FVKESK come from the germline V gene.

This clone was seen a single time. The chain combines TRBV18 with TRBJ2-7, with 7 nucleotides matching TRBD1. Germline V gene data show CDR1 as KGHSH and CDR2 as LQKENI. The length of the CDR3 is 13 residues. V lost 6 bases, J lost 2 bases, and 4 bases stayed unmatched. CDR3 nucleotide sequence: TGTGCCAGCTCCCCGACAGGGACCTACGAGCAGTACTTC. Translation: CASSPTGTYEQYF.

The CDR3 loop reads CASSSFRLAGNSHKIDTQYF. The DNA of the CDR3 is TGTGCCAGCAGTTCCTTCCGACTAGCGGGGAACTCCCATAAAATAGATACGCAGTATTTT. V usage is TRBV28 and J usage is TRBJ2-3; 11 nucleotides align to TRBD2. V trimming: 4 bases; J trimming: 5 bases; junction bases outside the gene matches: 20. The CDR3 length is 20 residues. The germline CDR1 and CDR2 sequences are MDHEN and SYDVKM.

This clone has a single count. The rearrangement links TRBV2 to TRBJ2-7; D ambiguous. V shed 6 bases and J shed 7 bases, with 13 bases lying between them. Germline V gene sequence: CDR1 SNHLY, CDR2 FYNNEI. This CDR3 is 12 amino acids long. CDR3 amino acids: CASRETPREQYF. The DNA for the CDR3 is TGTGCCAGCAGAGAGACCCCGCGGGAGCAGTACTTC.

The chain couples TRBV27 to TRBJ2-2; D unclear. Looked up from germline, CDR1 is MNHEY and CDR2 is SMNVEV (reference sequence). Trimming removed 7 bases from V and 7 bases from J, with 25 bases in between. The CDR3 is 17 amino acids. The CDR3 DNA reads TGTGCCAGCACCACCATCGGGTCATTTTTGGGGATCGGGGAGCTGTTTTTT. It specifies CASTTIGSFLGIGELFF.

The V call is TRBV5-4, the J call TRBJ1-1; D unresolved. The germline V gene encodes CDR1 SGHNT and CDR2 YYREEE (reference sequence). Deletions cut 4 bases from V and 4 bases from J, with 14 bases between. There are 14 residues in the CDR3. The CDR3 reads CASSPDLGGTEAFF. The CDR3 nucleotides are TGTGCCAGCAGCCCGGACTTGGGTGGCACTGAAGCTTTCTTT.

The chain recombines TRBV29-1 with TRBJ1-1, with D maybe TRBD1 (5 bases). V gave up 7 bases and J gave up 6 bases, with 12 bases separating them. This CDR3 contains 11 residues. From germline, CDR1 is SQVTM and CDR2 ANQGSEA. The CDR3: CSGGRGAEAFF. In DNA form, the CDR3 reads TGCAGCGGCGGGCGGGGGGCTGAAGCTTTCTTT.

The rearrangement joins TRBV19 to TRBJ1-4; a weak D match, TRBD1 (5 bases). V shed 3 bases and J shed 0 bases, with 14 bases lying between them. This CDR3 is 17 amino acids long. CDR1 and CDR2 from the germline V gene are LNHDA and SQIVND (reference sequence). The CDR3 sequence: CASSIWFQGTTNEKLFF. CDR3 DNA sequence: TGTGCCAGTAGTATCTGGTTTCAGGGAACAACTAATGAAAAACTGTTTTTT.

The V gene is TRBV27, the J gene TRBJ1-1; D is uncertain. This CDR3 is built from 14 residues. The germline V gene has CDR1 MNHEY and CDR2 SMNVEV (reference sequence). The V end lost 4 bases, the J end lost 7 bases, and 16 bases lay between the germline ends. The CDR3 protein is CASSYQGPRGEAFF. CDR3 bases: TGTGCCAGCAGTTATCAAGGGCCAAGAGGTGAAGCTTTCTTT.

This chain uses TRBV7-9 with TRBJ1-4; TRBD1 matches at 7 bases. Germline V gene lookup returns CDR1 SEHNR and CDR2 FQNEAQ (reference sequence). Trimming cost V 1 base and J 7 bases; bases outside gene matches: 9. This CDR3 contains 16 residues. The CDR3 nucleotides are TGTGCCAGCAGCTTAGGAGACAGGGAGATGACTGAAAAACTGTTTTTT. This encodes CASSLGDREMTEKLFF.

This chain uses TRBV15 with TRBJ2-5; 13 positions match TRBD2. The germline CDR1 and CDR2 sequences are LNHNV and YYDKDF (reference sequence). The CDR3 runs 15 residues. V lost 5 bases, J lost 6 bases, and 6 bases stayed unmatched. This CDR3 reads CATSPGLAGQKTQYF. The CDR3 DNA follows: TGTGCCACCAGCCCGGGACTAGCGGGACAAAAGACCCAGTACTTC.

This chain connects TRBV29-1 to TRBJ2-1, with 12 nucleotides matching TRBD2. The V segment lost 3 bases and the J segment 12 bases; nucleotides outside the gene matches: 9. The CDR3 contains 14 residues. Looked up from germline, CDR1 is SQVTM and CDR2 is ANQGSEA. The CDR3 protein is CSVERTSGKEGQFF. In DNA, the CDR3 is TGCAGCGTTGAGAGGACTAGCGGGAAAGAGGGGCAGTTCTTC.

This chain joins TRBV4-1 and TRBJ2-5; TRBD2 aligns across 8 bases. This CDR3 comprises 16 residues. The V gene's germline CDR1 is MGHRA and CDR2 YSYEKL. V dropped 1 base and J dropped 2; count of bases not matched to a gene: 6. The CDR3 nucleotides are TGCGCCAGCAGCCAAGTTCAACTAGCGGCTCAAGAGACCCAGTACTTC. As protein: CASSQVQLAAQETQYF.

This clone was counted once. V and J are TRBV24-1 and TRBJ2-1; no firm D call. The V and J ends lost 6 bases and 0 bases respectively, with 11 bases between them. The CDR3 runs 15 residues. Germline lookup yields CDR1 KGHDR and CDR2 SFDVKD. The chain's CDR3 is CATSSEFSSYNEQFF. The CDR3 bases are TGTGCCACCAGTTCCGAGTTTAGCTCCTACAATGAGCAGTTCTTC.

The J gene is TRBJ1-1, the V gene TRBV4-1, with D uncertain. V shed 3 bases and J shed 2 bases, with 10 bases lying between them. The CDR3 spans 14 residues. CDR1 and CDR2 from the germline V gene are MGHRA and YSYEKL. CDR3 residues: CASSQDQTNTEAFF. The DNA of the CDR3 is TGCGCCAGCAGCCAGGATCAGACTAACACTGAAGCTTTCTTT.

The chain uses TRBV18 and TRBJ1-5, with a possible D match to TRBD1 (5 bases). Germline V gives CDR1 KGHSH, CDR2 LQKENI. The CDR3 extends over 16 amino acids. Deletions cut 3 bases from V and 2 bases from J, with 14 bases between. The CDR3 sequence: CASSPTGRVGNQPQHF. The CDR3 nucleotides are TGTGCCAGCTCACCGACGGGACGGGTGGGCAATCAGCCCCAGCATTTT.

This clone turned up a few times. This chain links TRBV6-5 with TRBJ2-2; TRBD2 might be the D (6 bases). Trimming shortened V by 7 bases and J by 5 bases, and 14 bases separated the two germline ends. CDR1 and CDR2 (germline): MNHEY, SVGAGI. This CDR3 contains 14 residues. The CDR3 DNA is TGTGCCAGCAAGTACGGAGGGGAAACCGGGGAGCTGTTTTTT. This codes for CASKYGGETGELFF.

The chain uses TRBV24-1 and TRBJ1-5; 10 bases are a match to TRBD1. CDR1 is KGHDR, CDR2 SFDVKD, per germline. CDR3 size: 13 residues. Trimming removed 3 bases from V and 15 bases from J; junction bases left unmatched: 7. CDR3 nucleotide sequence: TGTGCCACCAGTGATCTTGGGACAGGGGCTTGGCATTTT. Protein product: CATSDLGTGAWHF.

The J gene is TRBJ1-1, the V gene TRBV28, with a possible D match to TRBD1 (5 bases). The V gene's germline CDR1 is MDHEN and CDR2 SYDVKM. The CDR3 has 15 residues. V lost 2 bases and J lost 4, with 14 bases in between. CDR3 coding DNA: TGTGCCAGCAGTTTACGGGGGGGGATTAGCACTGAAGCTTTCTTT. Protein: CASSLRGGISTEAFF.

This sequence joins TRBV2 and TRBJ1-4, with a tentative D call TRBD1 (5 bases). The germline gives CDR1 SNHLY, CDR2 FYNNEI. Trimming took off 1 base at V and 1 base at J, with 7 bases between the two ends. The CDR3 length is 15 residues. CDR3 amino acids: CASSEGGLTNEKLFF. In nucleotides, the CDR3 is TGTGCCAGCAGTGAAGGGGGCTTAACTAATGAAAAACTGTTTTTT.

As DNA, the CDR3 is TGTGCCAGCAGTCTACAGAGGACTAGCAGAGGCGAGCAGTACTTC. This codes for CASSLQRTSRGEQYF. V is TRBV28 and J is TRBJ2-7; 8 bases fit TRBD2. Trimming cost V 5 bases and J 6 bases; bases outside gene matches: 12. CDR3 size: 15 residues. From germline, CDR1 is MDHEN and CDR2 SYDVKM.

This chain uses TRBV6-5 with TRBJ1-2, with 7 nucleotides matching TRBD1. Germline trimming cut 5 bases from V and 7 bases from J; bases unmatched to any gene: 7. This CDR3 has 13 residues. Per the germline V gene, CDR1 is MNHEY and CDR2 is SVGAGI. The CDR3 region has the DNA TGTGCCAGCAGTCCAGGGGGTAAGGGTGGCTACACCTTC. Its translation is CASSPGGKGGYTF.

The rearrangement uses TRBV7-9 and TRBJ1-4; D is ambiguous. V was cut by 2 bases and J by 7 bases, with 8 bases left in between. This CDR3 comprises 13 residues. CDR1 is SEHNR and CDR2 is FQNEAQ in the germline V gene (reference sequence). In DNA form, the CDR3 reads TGTGCCAGCAGCTTATCAGGTGCTGAAAAACTGTTTTTT. Translated, it gives CASSLSGAEKLFF.

The chain couples TRBV20-1 to TRBJ2-1; 11 bases agree with TRBD2. This CDR3 comprises 14 residues. Trimming cost V 3 bases and J 6 bases; bases outside gene matches: 4. Germline CDR1 DFQATT, CDR2 SNEGSKA (reference sequence). CDR3 in amino acids: CSASSGGDRNEQFF. The CDR3, as DNA: TGCAGTGCTAGTAGCGGGGGGGATCGCAATGAGCAGTTCTTC.

The chain carries TRBV9 and TRBJ1-2, with 7 bases identical to TRBD1. In germline, CDR1 is SGDLS, CDR2 YYNGEE. V trimming: 4 bases; J trimming: 5 bases; junction bases outside the gene matches: 8. The CDR3 runs to 14 residues. This chain's CDR3 is CASSPADRSYGYTF. CDR3 nucleotides: TGTGCCAGCAGCCCTGCGGACAGGAGTTATGGCTACACCTTC.

This chain links TRBV11-2 with TRBJ1-1; 10 nucleotides align to TRBD1. From germline, CDR1 is SGHAT and CDR2 FQNNGV. V shed 1 base, J shed 6 bases, and the junction held 2 bases outside the gene matches. CDR3 length equals 14 residues. The CDR3 DNA reads as TGTGCCAGCAGCTTAGGACAGGGGGCCCCTGAAGCTTTCTTT. This sequence encodes CASSLGQGAPEAFF.

The chain is built from TRBV6-5 and TRBJ2-5; D is ambiguous. V lost 6 bases to trimming and J lost 0 bases, with 2 bases between them. This CDR3 contains 11 residues. CDR1 MNHEY and CDR2 SVGAGI come from the germline V gene. The CDR3 sequence: CASRNQETQYF. The DNA of the CDR3 is TGTGCCAGCAGGAACCAAGAGACCCAGTACTTC.